This section outlines one T cell receptor beta chain sequence together with its context. Its antigen is currently unknown. Germline V gene sequence: CDR1 WSHSY, CDR2 SAAADI. The length of the CDR3 is 14 residues. Trimming stripped 2 bases from V and 6 bases from J, with 11 bases between. Measured with immunoSEQ multiplex PCR; TCRdb has only the in-frame clones, and not every one. The table has tens of thousands of clones, around nine tenths seen once. The data originate from a study of T cell responses to AZD1222 COVID-19 vaccine. Overall study results and limits: Mostly white British, mostly female donors; authors suggested clonal diversity may be underestimated. The reported proportion of spike-specific TCRs targeting unmutated variant regions was nearly half. Repertoires were obtained only post-peak T cell response. Two AZD1222 doses significantly raised spike-specific TCR breadth and depth over controls.

The source material was peripheral blood, sampled on day 0 of MenACWY control vaccination. The chain has TRBV10-2 and TRBJ1-5; D call uncertain. The receptor comes from an adult in good health. The DNA of the CDR3 is TGCGCCAGCAGTGAGATTCCCTTCCCTCAGCCCCAGCATTTT. The encoded protein is CASSEIPFPQPQHF.